These T cell receptor beta chains were read from a single sample in a study of T-cell memory formation after mild COVID-19. TCRdb fed the 5' RACE reads into MiXCR, producing one record per CDR3 protein. The table includes 190,000 or so distinct CDR3 sequences, roughly 30% detected once. The sample taken for sequencing was PBMCs or a T cell subset sorted from them (not recorded which). The receptors were sampled from an adult woman who had mild COVID-19 (a few samples of this study predate the infection). Cell type and time point are not known. The CDR3 runs from the conserved cysteine through the conserved F or W. Each record gives: D gene, CDR3 length, J gene, V gene, clone size, CDR3 protein, CDR3 DNA. D genes are given only for firm matches. Clone size is shown for a subset of rows, as once, few, many or a class of expanded clone.

>TRBD1|15|TRBJ2-5|TRBV6-1|few
CASSSSGQGRETQYF
TGTGCCAGCAGTAGCTCCGGACAGGGACGAGAGACCCAGTACTTC
>TRBD2|17|TRBJ2-1|TRBV7-2|many
CASSSASLSGRANEQFF
TGTGCCAGCAGCTCAGCGTCCCTTAGCGGGAGGGCCAATGAGCAGTTCTTC
>NA|14|TRBJ2-4|TRBV2|NA
CASTILLAKNIQYF
TGTGCCAGCACCATCTTGTTAGCCAAAAACATTCAGTACTTC
>NA|14|TRBJ2-7|TRBV9|few
CASSVGGPAYEQYF
TGTGCCAGCAGCGTAGGAGGTCCGGCCTACGAGCAGTACTTC
>NA|14|TRBJ1-1|TRBV4-1|NA
CASSPRPWNTEAFF
TGCGCCAGCAGCCCCCGTCCCTGGAACACTGAAGCTTTCTTT
>NA|16|TRBJ1-6|TRBV5-6|NA
CASSWTGGSYNSPLHF
TGTGCCAGCAGTTGGACCGGAGGCTCCTATAATTCACCCCTCCACTTT
>NA|15|TRBJ2-3|TRBV11-2|NA
CASRDPGEGVDTQYF
TGTGCCAGCAGAGACCCAGGGGAAGGGGTAGATACGCAGTATTTT
>NA|14|TRBJ1-1|TRBV24-1|few
CATSGRGSNTEAFF
TGTGCCACCAGTGGTAGGGGGTCGAACACTGAAGCTTTCTTT
>TRBD1|16|TRBJ2-2|TRBV5-1|few
CASSLEGAGDTGELFF
TGCGCCAGCAGCTTGGAGGGGGCCGGGGACACCGGGGAGCTGTTTTTT
>NA|13|TRBJ1-2|TRBV12-3/TRBV12-4|NA
CASSPGGTAIYTF
TGTGCCAGCAGCCCCGGGGGGACGGCAATCTACACCTTC
>TRBD1|14|TRBJ2-5|TRBV5-5|NA
CASSDGQGAETQYF
TGTGCCAGCAGCGACGGACAGGGGGCCGAGACCCAGTACTTC
>TRBD2|16|TRBJ2-7|TRBV11-2|NA
CASSLDLTSVNYEQYF
TGTGCCAGCAGCTTAGATCTGACTAGCGTTAACTACGAGCAGTACTTC